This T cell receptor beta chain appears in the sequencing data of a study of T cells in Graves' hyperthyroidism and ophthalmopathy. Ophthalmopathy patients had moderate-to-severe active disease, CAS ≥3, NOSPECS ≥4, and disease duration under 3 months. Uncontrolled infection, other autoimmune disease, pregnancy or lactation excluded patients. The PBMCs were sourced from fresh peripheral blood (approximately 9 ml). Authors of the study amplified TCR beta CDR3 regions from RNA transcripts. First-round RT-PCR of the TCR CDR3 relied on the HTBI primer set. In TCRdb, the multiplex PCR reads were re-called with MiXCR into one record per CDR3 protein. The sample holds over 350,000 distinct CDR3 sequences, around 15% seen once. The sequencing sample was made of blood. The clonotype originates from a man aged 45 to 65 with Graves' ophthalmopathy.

CDR3 sequence: CASSQVLTGGGQETQYF. The DNA of the CDR3 is TGCGCCAGCAGCCAAGTTTTGACGGGAGGAGGACAAGAGACCCAGTACTTC. The V gene is TRBV4-1, the J gene TRBJ2-5; TRBD2 agrees at 7 bases. This CDR3 comprises 17 residues. Germline CDR1 and CDR2: MGHRA and YSYEKL. J lost 2 bases, V lost 1 base, and 10 bases had no gene match.